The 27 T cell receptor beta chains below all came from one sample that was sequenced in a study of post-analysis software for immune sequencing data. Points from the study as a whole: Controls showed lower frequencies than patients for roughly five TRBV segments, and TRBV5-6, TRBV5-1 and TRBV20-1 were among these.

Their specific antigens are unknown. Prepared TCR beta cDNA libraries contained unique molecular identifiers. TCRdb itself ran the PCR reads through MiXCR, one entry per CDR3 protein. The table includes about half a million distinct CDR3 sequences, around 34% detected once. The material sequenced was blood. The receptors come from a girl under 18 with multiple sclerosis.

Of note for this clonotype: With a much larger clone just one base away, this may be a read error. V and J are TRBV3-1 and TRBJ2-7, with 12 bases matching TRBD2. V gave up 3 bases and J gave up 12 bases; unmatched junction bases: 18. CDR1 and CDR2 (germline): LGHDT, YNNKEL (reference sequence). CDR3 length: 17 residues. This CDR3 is CASSQPWRLAGVETRYF. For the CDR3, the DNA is TGTGCCAGCAGCCAGCCCTGGCGACTAGCGGGGGTAGAGACCCGGTACTTC.

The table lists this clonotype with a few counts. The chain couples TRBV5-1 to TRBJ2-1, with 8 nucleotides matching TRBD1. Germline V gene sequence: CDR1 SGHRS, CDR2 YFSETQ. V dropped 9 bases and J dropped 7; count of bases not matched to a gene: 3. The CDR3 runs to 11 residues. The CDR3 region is CAIRDRNEQFF. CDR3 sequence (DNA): TGCGCCATCCGGGACAGGAATGAGCAGTTCTTC.

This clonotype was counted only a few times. The CDR3 coding sequence is TGTGCCAGCAGTAACCGGGACGGGGGCACAGATACGCAGTATTTT. Its translation: CASSNRDGGTDTQYF. V usage is TRBV6-5 and J usage is TRBJ2-3, with D tentatively TRBD1 or TRBD2 (5 bases each). V lost 5 bases, J lost 1 base, and 13 bases lay in between. CDR3 length: 15 residues. Germline values: CDR1 MNHEY, CDR2 SVGAGI.

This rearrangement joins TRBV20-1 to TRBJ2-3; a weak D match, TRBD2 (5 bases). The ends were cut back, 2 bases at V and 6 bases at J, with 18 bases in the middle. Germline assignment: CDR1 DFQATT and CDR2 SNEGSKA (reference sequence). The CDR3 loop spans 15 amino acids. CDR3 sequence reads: CSARPQTPSWDTQYF. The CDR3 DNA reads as TGCAGTGCTAGACCCCAGACTCCTAGCTGGGATACGCAGTATTTT.

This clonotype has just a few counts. CDR3 amino acids: CASSLVVQTQYF. The CDR3 nucleotides are TGTGCCAGCAGCTTAGTCGTCCAGACCCAGTACTTC. The rearrangement links TRBV7-2 to TRBJ2-5; D is uncertain. The germline CDR1 and CDR2 sequences are SGHTA and FQGNSA. The CDR3 is 12 amino acids. V gave up 1 base and J gave up 6 bases, with 6 bases separating them.

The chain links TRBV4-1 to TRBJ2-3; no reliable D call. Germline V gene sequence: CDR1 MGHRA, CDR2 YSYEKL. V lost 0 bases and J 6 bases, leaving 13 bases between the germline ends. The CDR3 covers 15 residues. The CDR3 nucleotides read TGCGCCAGCAGCCAAGAATTCGTGGGCGCGGATACGCAGTATTTT. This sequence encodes CASSQEFVGADTQYF.

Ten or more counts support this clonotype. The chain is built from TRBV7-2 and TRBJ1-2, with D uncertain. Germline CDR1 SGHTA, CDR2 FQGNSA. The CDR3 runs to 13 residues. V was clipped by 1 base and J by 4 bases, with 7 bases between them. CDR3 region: CASSLDWGYGYTF. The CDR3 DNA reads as TGTGCCAGCAGCTTAGACTGGGGCTATGGCTACACCTTC.

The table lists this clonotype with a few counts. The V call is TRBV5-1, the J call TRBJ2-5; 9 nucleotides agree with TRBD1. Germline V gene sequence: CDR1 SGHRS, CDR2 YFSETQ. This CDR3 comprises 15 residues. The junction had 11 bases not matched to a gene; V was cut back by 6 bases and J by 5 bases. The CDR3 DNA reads TGCGCCAGCAAACTTCCGGGACAGGGTGAGGAGACCCAGTACTTC. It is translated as CASKLPGQGEETQYF.

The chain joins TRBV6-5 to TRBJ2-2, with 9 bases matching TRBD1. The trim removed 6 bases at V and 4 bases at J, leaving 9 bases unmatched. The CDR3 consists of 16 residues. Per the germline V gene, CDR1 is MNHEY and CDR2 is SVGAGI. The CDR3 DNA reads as TGTGCCAGCAGCCGTATTCCGGGACAGGGCACCGGGGAGCTGTTTTTT. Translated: CASSRIPGQGTGELFF.

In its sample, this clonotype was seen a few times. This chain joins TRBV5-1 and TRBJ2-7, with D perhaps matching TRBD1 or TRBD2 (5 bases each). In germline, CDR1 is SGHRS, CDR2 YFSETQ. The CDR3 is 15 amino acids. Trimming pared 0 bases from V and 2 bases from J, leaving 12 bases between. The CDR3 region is CASSLAWDAAYEQYF. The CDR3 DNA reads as TGCGCCAGCAGCTTGGCGTGGGACGCCGCCTACGAGCAGTACTTC.

For the CDR3, the DNA is TGTGCCAGCAGTTTAGGAACAGCCTGCAATCAGCCCCAGCATTTT. It codes for CASSLGTACNQPQHF. V is TRBV12-3 or TRBV12-4 and J is TRBJ1-5; D uncertain. V dropped 1 base and J dropped 2 bases, with 9 bases sitting between them. The CDR3 contains 15 residues.

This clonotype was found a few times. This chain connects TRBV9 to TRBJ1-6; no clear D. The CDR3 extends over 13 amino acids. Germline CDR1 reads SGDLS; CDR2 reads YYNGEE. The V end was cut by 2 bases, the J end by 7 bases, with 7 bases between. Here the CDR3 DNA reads TGTGCCAGCAGCGTTGGTTCGAATTCACCCCTCCACTTT. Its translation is CASSVGSNSPLHF.

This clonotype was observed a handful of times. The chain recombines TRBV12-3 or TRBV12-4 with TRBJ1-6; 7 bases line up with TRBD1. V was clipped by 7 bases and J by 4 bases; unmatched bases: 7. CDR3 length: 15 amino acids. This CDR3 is CASTPGQRYNSPLHF. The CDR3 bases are TGTGCCAGCACACCGGGACAGAGATATAATTCACCCCTCCACTTT.

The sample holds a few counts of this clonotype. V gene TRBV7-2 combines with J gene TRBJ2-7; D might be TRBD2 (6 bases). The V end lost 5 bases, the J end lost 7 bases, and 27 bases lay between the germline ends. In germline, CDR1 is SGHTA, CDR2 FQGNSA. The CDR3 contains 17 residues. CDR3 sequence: CASSEGGAGTVLREQYF. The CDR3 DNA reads TGTGCCAGCAGCGAGGGCGGGGCAGGGACCGTCTTAAGGGAGCAGTACTTC.

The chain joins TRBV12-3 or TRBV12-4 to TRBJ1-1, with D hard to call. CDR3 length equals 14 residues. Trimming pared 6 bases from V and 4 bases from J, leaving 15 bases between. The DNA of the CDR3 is TGTGCCAGCAGCCGCGAAAGAGGAGTCACTGAAGCTTTCTTT. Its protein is CASSRERGVTEAFF.

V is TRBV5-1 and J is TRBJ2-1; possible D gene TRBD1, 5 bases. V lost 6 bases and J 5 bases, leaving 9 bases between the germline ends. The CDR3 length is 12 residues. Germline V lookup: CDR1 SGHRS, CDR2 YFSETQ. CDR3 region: CASKQDNNEQFF. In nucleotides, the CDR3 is TGCGCCAGCAAACAGGACAACAATGAGCAGTTCTTC.

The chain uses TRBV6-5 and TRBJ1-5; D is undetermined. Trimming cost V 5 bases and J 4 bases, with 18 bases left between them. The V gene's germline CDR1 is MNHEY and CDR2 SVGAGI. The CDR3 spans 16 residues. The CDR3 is CASSHLGRSSNQPQHF. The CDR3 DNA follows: TGTGCCAGCAGTCACCTCGGACGGTCCTCGAATCAGCCCCAGCATTTT.

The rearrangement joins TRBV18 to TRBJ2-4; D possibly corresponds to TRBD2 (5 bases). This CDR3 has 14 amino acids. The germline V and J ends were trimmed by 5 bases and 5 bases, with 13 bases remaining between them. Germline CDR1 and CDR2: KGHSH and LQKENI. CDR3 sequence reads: CASSYSVAENIQYF. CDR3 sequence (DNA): TGTGCCAGCTCATATAGCGTAGCTGAAAACATTCAGTACTTC.

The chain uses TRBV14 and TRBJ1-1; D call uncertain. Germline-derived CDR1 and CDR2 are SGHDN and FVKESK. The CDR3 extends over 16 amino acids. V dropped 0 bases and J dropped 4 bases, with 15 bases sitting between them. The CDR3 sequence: CASSQDSRCRPTEAFF. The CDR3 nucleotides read TGTGCCAGCAGCCAAGACAGTCGATGCAGGCCCACTGAAGCTTTCTTT.

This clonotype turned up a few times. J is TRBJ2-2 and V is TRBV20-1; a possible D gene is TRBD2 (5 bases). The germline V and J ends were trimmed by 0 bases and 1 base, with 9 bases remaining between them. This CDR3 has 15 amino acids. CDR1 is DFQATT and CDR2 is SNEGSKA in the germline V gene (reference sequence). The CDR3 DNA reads TGCAGTGCTAGAGATCCGGGGTGGAACACCGGGGAGCTGTTTTTT. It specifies CSARDPGWNTGELFF.

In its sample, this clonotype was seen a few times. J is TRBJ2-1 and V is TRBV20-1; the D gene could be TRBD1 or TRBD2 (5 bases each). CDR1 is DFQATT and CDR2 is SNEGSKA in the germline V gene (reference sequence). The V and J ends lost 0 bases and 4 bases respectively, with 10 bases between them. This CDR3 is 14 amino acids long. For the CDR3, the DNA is TGCAGTGCTAGAGATTCGTGGGGGTACAATGAGCAGTTCTTC. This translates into CSARDSWGYNEQFF.

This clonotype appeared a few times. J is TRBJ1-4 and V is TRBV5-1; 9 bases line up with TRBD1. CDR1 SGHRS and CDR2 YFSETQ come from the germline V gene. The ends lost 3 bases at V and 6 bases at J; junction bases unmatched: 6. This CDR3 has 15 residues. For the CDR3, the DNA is TGCGCCAGCAGCTCGACAGGGGGTAATGATGAAAAACTGTTTTTT. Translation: CASSSTGGNDEKLFF.

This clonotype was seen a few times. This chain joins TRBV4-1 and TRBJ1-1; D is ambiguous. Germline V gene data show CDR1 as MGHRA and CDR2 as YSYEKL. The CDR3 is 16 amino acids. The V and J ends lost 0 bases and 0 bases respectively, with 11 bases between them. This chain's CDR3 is CASSQEFGGLNTEAFF. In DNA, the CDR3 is TGCGCCAGCAGCCAAGAGTTTGGAGGGTTGAACACTGAAGCTTTCTTT.

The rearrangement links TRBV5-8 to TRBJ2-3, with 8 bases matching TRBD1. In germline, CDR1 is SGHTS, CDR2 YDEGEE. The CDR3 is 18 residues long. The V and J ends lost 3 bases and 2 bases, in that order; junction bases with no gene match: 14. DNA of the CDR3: TGTGCCAGCAGCTCATACCGGTTAAACAGGGGGGCCACAGATACGCAGTATTTT. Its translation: CASSSYRLNRGATDTQYF.

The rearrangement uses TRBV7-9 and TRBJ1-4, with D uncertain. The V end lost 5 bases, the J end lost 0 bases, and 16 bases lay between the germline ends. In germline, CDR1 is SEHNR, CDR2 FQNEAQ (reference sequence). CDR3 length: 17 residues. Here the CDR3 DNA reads TGTGCCAGCAGCCCCGCTCCAGCAAGCGCAACTAATGAAAAACTGTTTTTT. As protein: CASSPAPASATNEKLFF.

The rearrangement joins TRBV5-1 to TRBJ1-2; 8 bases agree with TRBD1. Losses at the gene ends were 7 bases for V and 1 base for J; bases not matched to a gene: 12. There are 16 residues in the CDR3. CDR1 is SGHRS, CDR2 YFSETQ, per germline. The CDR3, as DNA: TGCGCCAGCCGGCGGGCAGGGGGCACTATTAACTATGGCTACACCTTC. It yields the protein CASRRAGGTINYGYTF.

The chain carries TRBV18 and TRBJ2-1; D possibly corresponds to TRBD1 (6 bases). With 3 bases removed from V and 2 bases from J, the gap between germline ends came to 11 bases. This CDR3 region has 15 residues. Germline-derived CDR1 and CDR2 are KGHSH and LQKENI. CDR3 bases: TGTGCCAGCTCACCCGGACAGCTGACCTACAATGAGCAGTTCTTC. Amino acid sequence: CASSPGQLTYNEQFF.